The 22 T cell receptor beta chains presented below share a single source sample, sequenced in a study of CD8+ T cells in alopecia areata. As the sequencing template, cDNA was produced by extracting RNA and reverse transcribing it. Sequencing used immunoSEQ multiplex PCR; TCRdb keeps in-frame clones, though not all of them. The sample lists 150,000 or so clones, around three fifths occurring once. This material consisted of CD4+ T cells sorted from blood, taken at week 0. These receptors were taken from a human donor with alopecia areata.

This chain connects TRBV18 to TRBJ2-4; D is unclear. The CDR3 spans 11 residues. V lost 5 bases to trimming and J lost 10 bases, with 9 bases between them. CDR1 KGHSH and CDR2 LQKENI come from the germline V gene. CDR3 in DNA: TGTGCCAGCTCAGACCAGTGGATTCAGTACTTC. Translated, it gives CASSDQWIQYF.

This sequence joins TRBV27 and TRBJ1-5, with D perhaps TRBD1 (6 bases). Trimming removed 3 bases from V and 3 bases from J, with 15 bases in between. CDR1 is MNHEY, CDR2 SMNVEV, per germline (reference sequence). This CDR3 has 16 amino acids. The CDR3 loop reads CASSFASGAFNQPQHF. The CDR3 DNA follows: TGTGCCAGCAGTTTTGCGTCAGGGGCTTTCAATCAGCCCCAGCATTTT.

The chain carries TRBV5-1 and TRBJ2-1, with no clear D. Looked up from germline, CDR1 is SGHRS and CDR2 is YFSETQ. Between the trimmed V and J ends, which lost 4 bases and 9 bases, there was a span of 14 bases. CDR3 length: 13 amino acids. The chain's CDR3 is CASSDPGRIEQFF. In DNA, the CDR3 is TGCGCCAGCAGCGACCCCGGGCGGATTGAGCAGTTCTTC.

This clone occurred a few times. J is TRBJ2-4 and V is TRBV30; no firm D call. Germline-derived CDR1 and CDR2 are GTSNPN and SVGIG (reference sequence). There are 13 residues in the CDR3. V was pared by 2 bases and J by 5 bases, with 10 bases between. CDR3 sequence reads: CAWSTGLENIQYF. The CDR3 DNA reads as TGTGCCTGGAGTACTGGCTTGGAAAACATTCAGTACTTC.

J is TRBJ2-7 and V is TRBV29-1; 10 nucleotides line up with TRBD1. Germline V gives CDR1 SQVTM, CDR2 ANQGSEA. CDR3 length: 13 residues. V dropped 7 bases and J dropped 4; count of bases not matched to a gene: 7. CDR3 residues: CSASTGGPYEQYF. As DNA, the CDR3 is TGCAGCGCCTCGACAGGGGGCCCATACGAGCAGTACTTC.

The CDR3 loop is CASSWGREQYF. The CDR3 coding sequence is TGTGCCAGCAGCTGGGGCAGGGAGCAGTACTTC. The chain has TRBV7-9 and TRBJ2-7, with D perhaps TRBD1 (5 bases). Germline V gene data show CDR1 as SEHNR and CDR2 as FQNEAQ (reference sequence). The germline V and J ends were trimmed by 4 bases and 7 bases, with 8 bases remaining between them. The CDR3 runs 11 residues.

The chain uses TRBV27 and TRBJ1-1; the match to TRBD1 covers 8 bases. Germline V CDR1 and CDR2: MNHEY, SMNVEV (reference sequence). The V gene end was trimmed by 7 bases and the J gene end by 1 base; junction bases not matched to a gene: 5. CDR3 length: 14 amino acids. The CDR3: CASNRQGPNTEAFF. CDR3 DNA: TGTGCCAGCAATCGACAGGGGCCGAACACTGAAGCTTTCTTT.

V gene TRBV7-2 combines with J gene TRBJ2-5; D not resolved. Per the germline V gene, CDR1 is SGHTA and CDR2 is FQGNSA. The V gene lost 1 base and the J gene lost 5 bases, with 14 bases spanning the gap. This CDR3 is built from 15 residues. CDR3 in amino acids: CASSLGGLGSETQYF. The CDR3 bases are TGTGCCAGCAGCTTAGGCGGCCTAGGATCGGAGACCCAGTACTTC.

The genes are TRBV16 and TRBJ1-2; D is unclear. Germline CDR1 and CDR2: KGHSY and FQNENV. The ends were cut back, 2 bases at V and 4 bases at J, with 8 bases in the middle. There are 13 residues in the CDR3. Here the CDR3 reads CASSQGPFYGYTF. The CDR3 region has the DNA TGTGCCAGCAGCCAAGGACCCTTCTATGGCTACACCTTC.

V usage is TRBV29-1 and J usage is TRBJ2-2; D may be TRBD2 (5 bases). The V end was cut by 8 bases, the J end by 5 bases, with 12 bases between. The CDR3 loop spans 12 amino acids. CDR1 and CDR2 (germline): SQVTM, ANQGSEA. The CDR3 DNA follows: TGCAGCTCCTCTGAGCGGACCGGGGAGCTGTTTTTT. Its protein is CSSSERTGELFF.

This clone was detected only a few times. The chain links TRBV9 to TRBJ2-5, with a weak D call TRBD2 (5 bases). CDR1 and CDR2 (germline): SGDLS, YYNGEE. The CDR3 runs to 19 residues. V shed 4 bases and J shed 0 bases, with 25 bases lying between them. CDR3: CASSPHNLTLASYQETQYF. The CDR3 nucleotides read TGTGCCAGCAGCCCACACAACTTGACTCTAGCCTCGTACCAAGAGACCCAGTACTTC.

This clone was seen a handful of times. The chain employs TRBV29-1 and TRBJ2-7; tentative D call: TRBD1 (5 bases). In germline, CDR1 is SQVTM, CDR2 ANQGSEA. V dropped 6 bases and J dropped 1 base, with 13 bases sitting between them. The CDR3 has 13 amino acids. The CDR3 is CSVRQSISYEQYF. The CDR3 DNA is TGCAGCGTCAGACAGTCAATATCCTACGAGCAGTACTTC.

The chain couples TRBV5-6 to TRBJ1-4, with D hard to call. V gave up 3 bases and J gave up 2 bases, with 14 bases separating them. This CDR3 region has 16 residues. CDR1 and CDR2 (germline): SGHDT, YYEEEE. The CDR3 loop is CASSWGLPATNEKLFF. The CDR3, as DNA: TGTGCCAGCAGCTGGGGATTGCCAGCGACTAATGAAAAACTGTTTTTT.

V and J are TRBV5-8 and TRBJ2-5, with TRBD1 as a possible D gene (5 bases). This CDR3 contains 12 residues. In germline, CDR1 is SGHTS, CDR2 YDEGEE. Deletions cut 6 bases from V and 0 bases from J, with 6 bases between. The CDR3 nucleotides read TGTGCCAGCACCAGGGACCAAGAGACCCAGTACTTC. Protein product: CASTRDQETQYF.

In its sample, this clone was seen a few times. The gene calls are TRBV6-5 and TRBJ2-5, with D tentatively TRBD1 or TRBD2 (5 bases each). Germline CDR1 is MNHEY and CDR2 is SVGAGI. The V end was cut by 5 bases, the J end by 1 base, with 11 bases between. The CDR3 runs to 14 residues. CDR3 DNA sequence: TGTGCCAGCAGTATGGGACGGCTCCAAGAGACCCAGTACTTC. Protein sequence: CASSMGRLQETQYF.

This clone has only a few counts. The genes are TRBV4-3 and TRBJ2-7, with 12 bases lining up with TRBD2. Germline CDR1 LGHNA, CDR2 YSLEER. There are 16 residues in the CDR3. Trimming removed 3 bases from V and 2 bases from J; junction bases left unmatched: 5. The CDR3 DNA sequence: TGCGCCAGCAGCCAGGACTCTAGCGGGGGGGCCTACGAGCAGTACTTC. This sequence encodes CASSQDSSGGAYEQYF.

The chain is built from TRBV29-1 and TRBJ1-2; D is uncertain. Germline V gene data show CDR1 as SQVTM and CDR2 as ANQGSEA. The CDR3 contains 10 residues. The V end lost 7 bases, the J end lost 3 bases, and 6 bases lay between the germline ends. The CDR3 DNA reads TGCAGCGCTGGGGACTATGGCTACACCTTC. Translation: CSAGDYGYTF. The full variable domain, completed using reference TRBV29-1 and TRBJ1-2, is SAVISQKPSRDICQRGTSLTIQCQVDSQVTMMFWYRQQPGQSLTLIATANQGSEATYESGFVIDKFPISRPNLTFSTLTVSNMSPEDSSIYLCSAGDYGYTFGSGTRLTVV.

DNA of the CDR3: TGCGCCAGCAGCCCTAACGGGGGGACAGGGGCCTACGAGCAGTACTTC. This sequence encodes CASSPNGGTGAYEQYF. This chain joins TRBV5-1 and TRBJ2-7; the match to TRBD1 covers 10 bases. Trimming at V came to 4 bases and at J to 2 bases, leaving 9 bases not matched to a gene. CDR3 length: 16 amino acids. Germline assignment: CDR1 SGHRS and CDR2 YFSETQ. The variable domain in full, completed from reference TRBV5-1 and TRBJ2-7, reads KAGVTQTPRYLIKTRGQQVTLSCSPISGHRSVSWYQQTPGQGLQFLFEYFSETQRNKGNFPGRFSGRQFSNSRSEMNVSTLELGDSALYLCASSPNGGTGAYEQYFGPGTRLTVT.

This chain uses TRBV7-2 with TRBJ1-6; no reliable D call. V gave up 2 bases and J gave up 7 bases, with 9 bases separating them. CDR1 is SGHTA and CDR2 is FQGNSA in the germline V gene. This CDR3 contains 14 residues. The CDR3 DNA is TGTGCCAGCAGCTTATCACAAGGGAATTCACCCCTCCACTTT. Amino acid sequence: CASSLSQGNSPLHF.

This chain links TRBV11-2 with TRBJ2-1; the D gene is possibly TRBD1 (7 bases). The CDR3 is 14 residues long. V lost 5 bases to trimming and J lost 7 bases, with 15 bases between them. Germline CDR1 is SGHAT and CDR2 is FQNNGV. CDR3 residues: CASSIQQGRNEQFF. The CDR3 DNA reads as TGTGCCAGCAGCATCCAACAGGGGAGGAATGAGCAGTTCTTC. Combining the CDR3 with reference TRBV11-2 and TRBJ2-1 gives the whole variable domain EAGVAQSPRYKIIEKRQSVAFWCNPISGHATLYWYQQILGQGPKLLIQFQNNGVVDDSQLPKDRFSAERLKGVDSTLKIQPAKLEDSAVYLCASSIQQGRNEQFFGPGTRLTVL.

This clone was recorded a few times. The V gene is TRBV18, the J gene TRBJ2-5; TRBD1 or TRBD2 may be the D gene (5 bases each). Looked up from germline, CDR1 is KGHSH and CDR2 is LQKENI. V gave up 1 base and J gave up 1 base, with 7 bases separating them. CDR3 length: 14 amino acids. As DNA, the CDR3 is TGTGCCAGCTCACCACAGGGGACCCAAGAGACCCAGTACTTC. Its translation: CASSPQGTQETQYF.

This clone occurred a few times. As DNA, the CDR3 is TGTGCCAGCAGCTTGACCGGGACAGGGATGAACACTGAAGCTTTCTTT. It yields the protein CASSLTGTGMNTEAFF. V is TRBV5-6 and J is TRBJ1-1; 9 bases align to TRBD1. From germline, CDR1 is SGHDT and CDR2 YYEEEE. With V trimmed by 1 base and J by 0 bases, 4 bases remained unmatched. The CDR3 is 16 residues long.